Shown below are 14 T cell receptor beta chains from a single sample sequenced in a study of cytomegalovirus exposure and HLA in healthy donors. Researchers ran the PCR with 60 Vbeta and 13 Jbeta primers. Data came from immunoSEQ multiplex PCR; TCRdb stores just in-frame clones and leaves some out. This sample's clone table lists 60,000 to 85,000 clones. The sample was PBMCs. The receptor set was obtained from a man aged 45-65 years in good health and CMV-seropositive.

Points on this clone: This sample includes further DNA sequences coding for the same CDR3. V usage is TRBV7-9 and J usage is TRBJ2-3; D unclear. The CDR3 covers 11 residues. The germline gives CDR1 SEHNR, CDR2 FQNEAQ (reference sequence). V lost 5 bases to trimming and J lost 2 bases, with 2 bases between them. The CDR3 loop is CASSLTDTQYF. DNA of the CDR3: TGTGCCAGCAGCCTCACAGATACGCAGTATTTT.

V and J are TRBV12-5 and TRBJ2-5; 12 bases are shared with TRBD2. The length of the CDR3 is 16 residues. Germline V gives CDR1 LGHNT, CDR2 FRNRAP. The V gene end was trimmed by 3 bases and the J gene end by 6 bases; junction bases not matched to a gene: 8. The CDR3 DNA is TGTGCTAGTGGTTTCGGACTAGCGGGGAACAGGCAGACCCAGTACTTC. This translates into CASGFGLAGNRQTQYF.

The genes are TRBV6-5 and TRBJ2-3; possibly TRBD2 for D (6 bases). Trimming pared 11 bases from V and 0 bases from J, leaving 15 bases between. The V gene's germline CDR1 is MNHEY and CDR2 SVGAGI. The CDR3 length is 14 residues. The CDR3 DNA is TGTGCCTCCGCTAGCGTCCCTAGCACAGATACGCAGTATTTT. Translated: CASASVPSTDTQYF.

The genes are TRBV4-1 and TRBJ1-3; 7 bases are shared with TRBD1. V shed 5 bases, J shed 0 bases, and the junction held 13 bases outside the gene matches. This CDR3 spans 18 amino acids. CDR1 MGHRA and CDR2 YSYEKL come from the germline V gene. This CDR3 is CASSTHRGKGYSGNTIYF. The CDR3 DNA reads TGCGCCAGCAGCACCCACAGGGGAAAGGGCTACTCTGGAAACACCATATATTTT.

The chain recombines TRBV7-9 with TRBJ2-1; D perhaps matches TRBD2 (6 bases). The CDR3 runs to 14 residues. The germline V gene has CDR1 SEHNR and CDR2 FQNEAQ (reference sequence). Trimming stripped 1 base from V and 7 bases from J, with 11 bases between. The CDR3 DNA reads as TGTGCCAGCAGCTTAGACGGGAGACGAAATGAGCAGTTCTTC. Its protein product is CASSLDGRRNEQFF.

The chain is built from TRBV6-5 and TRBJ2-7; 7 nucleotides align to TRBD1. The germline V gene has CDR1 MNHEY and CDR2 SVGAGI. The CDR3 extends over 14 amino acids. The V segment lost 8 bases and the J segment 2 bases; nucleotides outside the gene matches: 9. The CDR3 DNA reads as TGTGCCAGCCGAAACGGGCAGGGGGCCTACGAGCAGTACTTC. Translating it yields CASRNGQGAYEQYF.

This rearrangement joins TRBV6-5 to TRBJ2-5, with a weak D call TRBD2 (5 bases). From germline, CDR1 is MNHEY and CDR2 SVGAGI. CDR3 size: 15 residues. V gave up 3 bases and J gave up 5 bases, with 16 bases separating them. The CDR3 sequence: CASSYLWTGQETQYF. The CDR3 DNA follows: TGTGCCAGCAGTTATCTCTGGACTGGCCAGGAGACCCAGTACTTC.

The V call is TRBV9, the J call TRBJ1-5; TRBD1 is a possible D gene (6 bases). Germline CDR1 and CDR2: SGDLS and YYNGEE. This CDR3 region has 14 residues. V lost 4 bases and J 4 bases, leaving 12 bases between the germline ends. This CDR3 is CASSRGASNQPQHF. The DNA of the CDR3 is TGTGCCAGCAGCCGGGGGGCGAGTAATCAGCCCCAGCATTTT. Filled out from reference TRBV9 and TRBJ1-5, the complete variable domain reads DSGVTQTPKHLITATGQRVTLRCSPRSGDLSVYWYQQSLDQGLQFLIQYYNGEERAKGNILERFSAQQFPDLHSELNLSSLELGDSALYFCASSRGASNQPQHFGDGTRLSIL.

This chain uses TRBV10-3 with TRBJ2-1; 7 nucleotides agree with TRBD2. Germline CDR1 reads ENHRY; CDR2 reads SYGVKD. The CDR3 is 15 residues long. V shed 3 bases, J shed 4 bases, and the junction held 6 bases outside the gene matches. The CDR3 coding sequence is TGTGCCATCAGTGATGCTCTAGCGGATTACAATGAGCAGTTCTTC. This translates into CAISDALADYNEQFF.

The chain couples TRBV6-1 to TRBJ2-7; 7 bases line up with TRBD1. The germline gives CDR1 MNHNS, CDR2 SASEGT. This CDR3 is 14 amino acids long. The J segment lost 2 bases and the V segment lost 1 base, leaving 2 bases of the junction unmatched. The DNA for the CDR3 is TGTGCCAGCAGTGAAGAAGGGACAGCCTACGAGCAGTACGTC. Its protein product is CASSEEGTAYEQYV.

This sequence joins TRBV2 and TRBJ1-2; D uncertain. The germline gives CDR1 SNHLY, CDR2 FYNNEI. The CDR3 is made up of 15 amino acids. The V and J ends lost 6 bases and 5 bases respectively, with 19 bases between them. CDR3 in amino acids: CASRGDGGRSYGYTF. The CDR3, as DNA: TGTGCCAGCAGGGGCGATGGAGGTCGTTCTTATGGCTACACCTTC.

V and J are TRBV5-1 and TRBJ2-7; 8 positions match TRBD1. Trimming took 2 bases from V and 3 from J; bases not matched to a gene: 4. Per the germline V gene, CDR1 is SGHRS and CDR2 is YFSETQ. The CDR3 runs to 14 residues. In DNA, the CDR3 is TGCGCCAGCAGCTTTACAGGGGGATTCTACGAGCAGTACGTC. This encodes CASSFTGGFYEQYV.

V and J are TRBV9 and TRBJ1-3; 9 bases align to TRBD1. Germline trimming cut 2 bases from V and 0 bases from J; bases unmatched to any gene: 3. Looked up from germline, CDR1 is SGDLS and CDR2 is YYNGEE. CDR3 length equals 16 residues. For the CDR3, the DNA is TGTGCCAGCAGCGTCGGGACAGGGTACTCTGGAAACACCATATATTTT. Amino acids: CASSVGTGYSGNTIYF.

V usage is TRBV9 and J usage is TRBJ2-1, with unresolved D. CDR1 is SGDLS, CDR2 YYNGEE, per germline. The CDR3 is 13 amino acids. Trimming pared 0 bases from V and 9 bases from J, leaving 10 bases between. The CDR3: CASSVVLFGEQFF. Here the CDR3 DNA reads TGTGCCAGCAGCGTAGTTCTTTTCGGTGAGCAGTTCTTC.